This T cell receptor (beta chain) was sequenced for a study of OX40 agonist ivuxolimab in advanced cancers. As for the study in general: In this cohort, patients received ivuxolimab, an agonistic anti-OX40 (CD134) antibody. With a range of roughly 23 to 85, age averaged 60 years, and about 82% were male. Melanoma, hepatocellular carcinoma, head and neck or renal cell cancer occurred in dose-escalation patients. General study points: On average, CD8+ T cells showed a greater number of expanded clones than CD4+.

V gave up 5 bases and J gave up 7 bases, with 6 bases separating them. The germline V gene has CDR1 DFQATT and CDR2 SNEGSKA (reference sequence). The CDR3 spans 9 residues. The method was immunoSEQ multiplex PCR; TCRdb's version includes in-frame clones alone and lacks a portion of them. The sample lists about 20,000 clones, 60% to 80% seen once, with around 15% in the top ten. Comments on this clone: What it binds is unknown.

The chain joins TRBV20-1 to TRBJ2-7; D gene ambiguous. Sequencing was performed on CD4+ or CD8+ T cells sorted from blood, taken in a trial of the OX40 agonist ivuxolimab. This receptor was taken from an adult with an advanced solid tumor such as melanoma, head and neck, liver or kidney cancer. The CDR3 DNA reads TGCAGTGCTGGACCGGAGCAGTACTTC. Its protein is CSAGPEQYF.